These 16 T cell receptor beta chains originate from one sample sequenced in a study of shared T cell receptors in the human thymus. The assay was immunoSEQ multiplex PCR, and TCRdb's table has in-frame clones only and misses some. The repertoire holds approximately 490,000 clones, with 75% to 85% as singletons. The data were also submitted as part of a second study, on human thymus T cells.

The sequenced sample consisted of thymocytes. The origin of the receptors is a boy under two years old with a congenital heart defect.

Only one count was recorded for this clone. The chain employs TRBV5-1 and TRBJ1-1; D possibly corresponds to TRBD1 (5 bases). Between the trimmed V and J ends, which lost 0 bases and 0 bases, there was a span of 9 bases. The CDR3 runs 15 residues. Germline CDR1 is SGHRS and CDR2 is YFSETQ. The CDR3 protein is CASSLDRTMNTEAFF. The CDR3 nucleotides read TGCGCCAGCAGCTTGGACAGGACGATGAACACTGAAGCTTTCTTT.

V and J are TRBV5-8 and TRBJ1-5, with D perhaps matching TRBD1 (6 bases). CDR1 and CDR2 (germline): SGHTS, YDEGEE. The CDR3 sequence is 15 residues long. V lost 1 base and J lost 7, with 15 bases in between. The DNA of the CDR3 is TGTGCCAGCAGCTTGACCAGGGGATCGAGCCAGCCCCAGCATTTT. As protein: CASSLTRGSSQPQHF.

This clone was detected only once. This rearrangement joins TRBV19 to TRBJ2-3, with 10 bases fitting TRBD2. CDR1 and CDR2 (germline): LNHDA, SQIVND (reference sequence). CDR3 length: 16 residues. Trimming at V came to 7 bases and at J to 2 bases, leaving 9 bases not matched to a gene. CDR3 in amino acids: CASKTTSGPFTDTQYF. The CDR3 DNA sequence: TGTGCCAGTAAAACGACTAGCGGGCCATTCACAGATACGCAGTATTTT.

The chain employs TRBV5-1 and TRBJ2-7; TRBD1 might be the D (7 bases). Germline loops: CDR1 SGHRS, CDR2 YFSETQ. Trimming removed 4 bases at V and 4 bases at J, with 15 bases between. The CDR3 is made up of 14 amino acids. CDR3 DNA: TGCGCCAGCAGCCCAGGACAGGAGGGTTACGAGCAGTACTTC. Amino acid sequence: CASSPGQEGYEQYF.

The V call is TRBV28, the J call TRBJ2-5, with D tentatively TRBD2 (5 bases). This CDR3 spans 16 amino acids. Germline V CDR1 and CDR2: MDHEN, SYDVKM. Trimming took off 2 bases at V and 1 base at J, with 14 bases between the two ends. The DNA for the CDR3 is TGTGCCAGCAGTTTAACCCAGTTGAGGGTCCAAGAGACCCAGTACTTC. The encoded protein is CASSLTQLRVQETQYF.

This chain uses TRBV5-4 with TRBJ1-1; 11 bases are shared with TRBD1. The CDR3 totals 17 residues. V was clipped by 4 bases and J by 5 bases; unmatched bases: 13. Germline V gene lookup returns CDR1 SGHNT and CDR2 YYREEE (reference sequence). The CDR3 region has the DNA TGTGCCAGCAGCCCTGGCACCCCCGGGACAGGGGGTACTGAAGCTTTCTTT. Its translation is CASSPGTPGTGGTEAFF.

This clone showed up just once. This chain links TRBV18 with TRBJ2-1; D is uncertain. V was clipped by 2 bases and J by 7 bases, with 18 bases between them. CDR1 and CDR2 (germline): KGHSH, LQKENI. This CDR3 comprises 16 residues. The CDR3 reads CASSPITARVRNEQFF. In nucleotides, the CDR3 is TGTGCCAGCTCACCAATTACGGCCCGGGTTAGGAATGAGCAGTTCTTC.

The chain couples TRBV27 to TRBJ2-1, with D maybe TRBD2 (6 bases). Germline assignment: CDR1 MNHEY and CDR2 SMNVEV (reference sequence). The CDR3 contains 14 residues. V was shortened by 0 bases and J by 5 bases, with 8 bases between the two germline ends. CDR3 in amino acids: CASSLSLAHNEQFF. As DNA, the CDR3 is TGTGCCAGCAGTTTATCACTAGCCCACAATGAGCAGTTCTTC.

This sequence joins TRBV11-3 and TRBJ2-7, with D possibly matching TRBD2 (5 bases). The germline CDR1 and CDR2 sequences are SGHNT and YENEEA. CDR3 length equals 13 residues. V was pared by 2 bases and J by 2 bases, with 7 bases between. The CDR3 sequence: CASSLRGAYEQYF. CDR3 coding DNA: TGTGCCAGCAGCTTACGGGGAGCCTACGAGCAGTACTTC.

V is TRBV7-2 and J is TRBJ1-5; D unresolved. V shed 0 bases and J shed 3 bases, with 12 bases lying between them. The CDR3 runs 16 residues. Per the germline V gene, CDR1 is SGHTA and CDR2 is FQGNSA. The CDR3, as DNA: TGTGCCAGCAGCTTAGCGTCGGGGAGGATCAATCAGCCCCAGCATTTT. This codes for CASSLASGRINQPQHF.

The chain combines TRBV7-9 with TRBJ1-2; D is ambiguous. The CDR3 totals 13 residues. CDR1 is SEHNR and CDR2 is FQNEAQ in the germline V gene (reference sequence). Trimming shortened V by 3 bases and J by 6 bases, and 11 bases separated the two germline ends. CDR3: CASSLGLPHGYTF. DNA of the CDR3: TGTGCCAGCAGCTTGGGCCTTCCCCATGGCTACACCTTC.

The chain combines TRBV5-6 with TRBJ2-7; a weak D match, TRBD1 (5 bases). The V end was cut by 4 bases, the J end by 3 bases, with 11 bases between. Germline CDR1 SGHDT, CDR2 YYEEEE. The CDR3 has 13 amino acids. The CDR3 DNA reads as TGTGCCAGCAGCCGGACAACCTACTACGAGCAGTACTTC. Protein sequence: CASSRTTYYEQYF.

The chain links TRBV4-3 to TRBJ2-3; 8 bases align to TRBD2. The ends lost 0 bases at V and 0 bases at J; junction bases unmatched: 11. Per the germline V gene, CDR1 is LGHNA and CDR2 is YSLEER. The CDR3 is 19 amino acids. CDR3 coding DNA: TGCGCCAGCAGCCAAGATCCCCCTGGAGCGGGGGCTAGCACAGATACGCAGTATTTT. Amino acids: CASSQDPPGAGASTDTQYF.

The rearrangement links TRBV10-3 to TRBJ2-2; possibly TRBD1 for D (5 bases). Between the trimmed V and J ends, which lost 2 bases and 2 bases, there was a span of 9 bases. CDR3 length: 15 residues. Germline-derived CDR1 and CDR2 are ENHRY and SYGVKD. This CDR3 is CAISEGGANTGELFF. In nucleotides, the CDR3 is TGTGCCATCAGTGAGGGTGGGGCCAACACCGGGGAGCTGTTTTTT.

The chain joins TRBV15 to TRBJ2-2; 9 bases align to TRBD2. Per the germline V gene, CDR1 is LNHNV and CDR2 is YYDKDF (reference sequence). CDR3 length: 16 amino acids. Trimming removed 0 bases from V and 5 bases from J; junction bases left unmatched: 4. CDR3 loop: CATSRDSSGETGELFF. The CDR3 DNA reads as TGTGCCACCAGCAGAGATTCTAGCGGGGAAACCGGGGAGCTGTTTTTT.

This chain links TRBV5-1 with TRBJ1-1; 11 bases map to TRBD1. Germline trimming cut 4 bases from V and 5 bases from J; bases unmatched to any gene: 4. CDR1 is SGHRS, CDR2 YFSETQ, per germline. The CDR3 consists of 14 residues. The chain's CDR3 is CASSGGTGGTEAFF. CDR3 bases: TGCGCCAGCAGCGGTGGGACAGGGGGGACTGAAGCTTTCTTT.